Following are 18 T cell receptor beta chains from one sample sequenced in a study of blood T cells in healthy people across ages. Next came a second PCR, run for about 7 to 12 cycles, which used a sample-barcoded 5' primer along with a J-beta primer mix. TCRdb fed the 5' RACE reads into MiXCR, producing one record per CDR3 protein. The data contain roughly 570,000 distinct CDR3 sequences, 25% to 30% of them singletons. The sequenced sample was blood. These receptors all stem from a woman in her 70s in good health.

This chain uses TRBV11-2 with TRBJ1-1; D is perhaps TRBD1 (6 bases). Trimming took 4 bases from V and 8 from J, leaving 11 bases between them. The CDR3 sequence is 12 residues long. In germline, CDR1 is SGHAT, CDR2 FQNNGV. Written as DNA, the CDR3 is TGTGCCAGCAGCTCCGGCAGGGGAGAAGCTTTCTTT. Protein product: CASSSGRGEAFF.

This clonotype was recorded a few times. The chain's CDR3 is CASSVGLASFPSYNEQFF. The CDR3 DNA reads TGTGCCAGCAGCGTAGGACTAGCGAGTTTCCCTTCCTACAATGAGCAGTTCTTC. This rearrangement joins TRBV9 to TRBJ2-1; 8 bases agree with TRBD2. The ends lost 0 bases at V and 1 base at J; junction bases unmatched: 9. The CDR3 consists of 18 residues. Germline V lookup: CDR1 SGDLS, CDR2 YYNGEE. The full variable domain, with the rest looked up from reference TRBV9 and TRBJ2-1, is DSGVTQTPKHLITATGQRVTLRCSPRSGDLSVYWYQQSLDQGLQFLIQYYNGEERAKGNILERFSAQQFPDLHSELNLSSLELGDSALYFCASSVGLASFPSYNEQFFGPGTRLTVL.

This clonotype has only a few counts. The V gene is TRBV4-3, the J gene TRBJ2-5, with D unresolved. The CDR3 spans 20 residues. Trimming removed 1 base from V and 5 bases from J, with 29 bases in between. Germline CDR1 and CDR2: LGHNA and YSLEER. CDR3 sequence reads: CASSQGRSGGNFLTQETQYF. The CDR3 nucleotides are TGCGCCAGCAGCCAAGGCCGATCGGGTGGCAACTTTCTGACTCAGGAGACCCAGTACTTC.

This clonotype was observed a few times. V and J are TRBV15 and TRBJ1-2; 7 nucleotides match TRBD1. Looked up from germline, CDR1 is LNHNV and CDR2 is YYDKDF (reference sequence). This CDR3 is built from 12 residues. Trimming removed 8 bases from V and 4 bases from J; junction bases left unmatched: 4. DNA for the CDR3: TGTGCCACCGGCTACAGGGGCTATGGCTACACCTTC. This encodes CATGYRGYGYTF.

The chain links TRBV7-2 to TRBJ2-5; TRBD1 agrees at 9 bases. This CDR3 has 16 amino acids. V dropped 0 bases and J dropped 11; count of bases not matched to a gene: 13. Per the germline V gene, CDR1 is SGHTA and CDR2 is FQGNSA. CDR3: CASSLAGTGPQVRQYF. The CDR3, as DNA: TGTGCCAGCAGCTTAGCAGGGACAGGGCCCCAGGTTCGGCAGTACTTC.

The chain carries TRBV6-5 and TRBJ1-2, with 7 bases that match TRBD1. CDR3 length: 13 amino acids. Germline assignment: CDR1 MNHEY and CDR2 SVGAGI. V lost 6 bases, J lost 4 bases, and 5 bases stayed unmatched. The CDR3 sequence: CASRPTGAYGYTF. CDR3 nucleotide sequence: TGTGCCAGCAGGCCCACAGGGGCCTATGGCTACACCTTC.

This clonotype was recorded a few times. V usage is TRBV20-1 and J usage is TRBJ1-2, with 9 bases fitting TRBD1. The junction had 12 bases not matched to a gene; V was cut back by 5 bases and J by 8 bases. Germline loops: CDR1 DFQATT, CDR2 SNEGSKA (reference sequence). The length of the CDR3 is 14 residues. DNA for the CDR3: TGCAGTGCTCCCGGAGGGGGACAGGGAAGGGGCTACACCTTC. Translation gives CSAPGGGQGRGYTF.

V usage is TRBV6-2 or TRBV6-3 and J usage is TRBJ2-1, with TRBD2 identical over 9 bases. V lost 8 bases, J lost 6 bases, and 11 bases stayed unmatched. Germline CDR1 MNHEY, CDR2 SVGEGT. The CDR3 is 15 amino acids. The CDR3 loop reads CASGSGGKSVNEQFF. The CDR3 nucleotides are TGTGCCAGCGGCAGCGGGGGGAAGTCTGTCAATGAGCAGTTCTTC.

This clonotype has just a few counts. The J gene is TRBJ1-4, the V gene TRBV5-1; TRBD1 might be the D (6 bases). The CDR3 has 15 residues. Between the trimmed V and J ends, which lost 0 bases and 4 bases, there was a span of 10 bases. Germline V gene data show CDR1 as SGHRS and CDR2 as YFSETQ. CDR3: CASSLATGRNEKLFF. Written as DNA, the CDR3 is TGCGCCAGCAGCTTGGCCACAGGGCGTAATGAAAAACTGTTTTTT.

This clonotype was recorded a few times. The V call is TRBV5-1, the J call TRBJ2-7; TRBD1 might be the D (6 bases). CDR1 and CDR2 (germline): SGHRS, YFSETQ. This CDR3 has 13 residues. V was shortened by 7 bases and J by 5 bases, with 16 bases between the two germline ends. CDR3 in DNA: TGCGCCAGCCAAGACAGGTTAAGGGACGAGCAGTACTTC. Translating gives CASQDRLRDEQYF.

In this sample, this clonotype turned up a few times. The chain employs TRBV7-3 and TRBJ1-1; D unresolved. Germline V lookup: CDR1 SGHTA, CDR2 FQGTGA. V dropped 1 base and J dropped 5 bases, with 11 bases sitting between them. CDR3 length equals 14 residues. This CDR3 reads CASSLNGPATEAFF. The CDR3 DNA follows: TGTGCCAGCAGCTTAAACGGGCCGGCAACTGAAGCTTTCTTT. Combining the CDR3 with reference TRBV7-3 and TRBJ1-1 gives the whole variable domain GAGVSQTPSNKVTEKGKYVELRCDPISGHTALYWYRQSLGQGPEFLIYFQGTGAADDSGLPNDRFFAVRPEGSVSTLKIQRTERGDSAVYLCASSLNGPATEAFFGQGTRLTVV.

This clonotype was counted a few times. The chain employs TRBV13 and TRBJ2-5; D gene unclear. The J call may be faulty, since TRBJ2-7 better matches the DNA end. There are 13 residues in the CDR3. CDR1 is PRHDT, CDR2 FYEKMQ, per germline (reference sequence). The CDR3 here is CASSLAADYEQYF. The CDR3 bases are TGTGCCAGCAGCTTAGCGGCAGACTACGAGCAGTACTTC.

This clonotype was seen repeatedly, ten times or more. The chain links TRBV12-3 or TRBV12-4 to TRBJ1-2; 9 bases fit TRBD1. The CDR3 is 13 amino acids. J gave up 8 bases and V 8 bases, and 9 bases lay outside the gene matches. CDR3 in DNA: TGTGCCAGCTCCCCGGGACAGGGAGGCGGCTACACCTTC. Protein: CASSPGQGGGYTF.

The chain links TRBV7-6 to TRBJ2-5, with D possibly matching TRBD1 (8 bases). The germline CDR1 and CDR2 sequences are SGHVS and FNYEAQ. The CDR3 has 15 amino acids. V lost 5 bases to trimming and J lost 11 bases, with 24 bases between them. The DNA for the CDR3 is TGTGCCAGCAGCCCCTGGACAGGGAAAGGGGGGGAGCAGTACTTC. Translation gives CASSPWTGKGGEQYF. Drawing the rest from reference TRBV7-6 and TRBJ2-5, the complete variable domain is GAGVSQSPRYKVTKRGQDVALRCDPISGHVSLYWYRQALGQGPEFLTYFNYEAQQDKSGLPNDRFSAERPEGSISTLTIQRTEQRDSAMYRCASSPWTGKGGEQYFGPGTRLLVL.

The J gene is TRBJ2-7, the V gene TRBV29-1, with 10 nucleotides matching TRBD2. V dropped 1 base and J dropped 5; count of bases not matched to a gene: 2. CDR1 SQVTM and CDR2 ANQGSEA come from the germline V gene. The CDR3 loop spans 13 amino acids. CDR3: CSVEGLAGDEQYF. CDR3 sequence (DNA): TGCAGCGTTGAAGGGCTAGCGGGGGACGAGCAGTACTTC.

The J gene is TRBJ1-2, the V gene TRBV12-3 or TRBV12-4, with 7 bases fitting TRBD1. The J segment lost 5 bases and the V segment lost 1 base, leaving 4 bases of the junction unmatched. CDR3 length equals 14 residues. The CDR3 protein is CASSLVARGYGYTF. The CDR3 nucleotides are TGTGCCAGCAGTTTAGTGGCCAGGGGGTATGGCTACACCTTC.

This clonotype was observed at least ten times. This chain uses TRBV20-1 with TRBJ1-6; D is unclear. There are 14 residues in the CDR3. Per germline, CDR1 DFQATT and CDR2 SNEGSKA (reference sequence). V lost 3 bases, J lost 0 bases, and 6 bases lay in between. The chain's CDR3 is CSARSSSYNSPLHF. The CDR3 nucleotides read TGCAGTGCTAGGTCTAGCTCCTATAATTCACCCCTCCACTTT.

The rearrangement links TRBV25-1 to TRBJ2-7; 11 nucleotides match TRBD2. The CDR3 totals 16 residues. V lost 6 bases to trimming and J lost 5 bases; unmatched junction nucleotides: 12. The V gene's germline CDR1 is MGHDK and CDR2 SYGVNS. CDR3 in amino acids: CASSSRSGGAGHEQYF. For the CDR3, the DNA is TGTGCCAGCAGCTCCCGTAGCGGGGGGGCGGGACACGAGCAGTACTTC.